This paragraph reports one T cell receptor (beta chain). This entry comes from a study of control samples from healthy donors and cancer patients. Generated by immunoSEQ multiplex PCR, the TCRdb table keeps only in-frame clones and is missing some. Of approximately 180,000 clones listed, roughly 94% are singletons. V dropped 4 bases and J dropped 9 bases, with 16 bases sitting between them. The V gene's germline CDR1 is MGHRA and CDR2 YSYEKL. CDR3 length equals 13 residues. This TCR derives from a woman aged 18-30 years in good health. Sequencing was carried out using blood. The gene calls are TRBV4-1 and TRBJ2-7; D is possibly TRBD1 (6 bases). CDR3 residues: CASSPLLGTSQYF. In nucleotides, the CDR3 is TGCGCCAGCAGCCCACTCCTCGGGACATCGCAGTACTTC.